The source of this TCR beta chain is a study of shared clonotypes between healthy human individuals. Background on the study: The donor pool was made up of a couple of women and a few men aged 18 to 49. CD4 naive cells filled three plates per donor, CD4 memory three, CD8 naive two and CD8 memory one.

V was clipped by 4 bases and J by 5 bases; unmatched bases: 4. The CDR3 sequence is 13 residues long. CDR1 and CDR2 (germline): SGHVS, FNYEAQ. Original analysis: Junction-only immunoSEQ sequences carried no quality scores, so filtering differed. Using immunoSEQ multiplex PCR, the repertoire was profiled, and TCRdb retains in-frame clones only, with some absent. The V and J calls and the clone size are those of that table, but D and trimming were determined from the DNA. The sample yields about 2.3 million clones, around 90% seen once. The receptor's source is a man aged 18 to 35 in good health. Some clones in this sample may be carry-over from other donors' samples. The sequenced sample was naive CD4+ T cells from PBMCs. The subset is: CD45RA+ positively selected. The gene calls are TRBV7-6 and TRBJ2-5; 7 nucleotides match TRBD2. The CDR3 reads CASSSREAETQYF. The CDR3, as DNA: TGTGCCAGCAGCTCCCGGGAGGCGGAGACCCAGTACTTC.